These 27 T cell receptor beta chains originate from one sample sequenced in a study of shared clonotypes between healthy human individuals. TCRdb keeps only in-frame clones here, not all; method: immunoSEQ multiplex PCR. The sample has hundreds of thousands of clones; about 95% are singletons. Only CD45RO-negative cells positively selected for CCR7 counted as naive CD8 cells, so terminally differentiated effector memory CD45RA+ cells were excluded. Sequenced sample: naive CD8+ T cells sorted from blood. All receptors derive from a woman aged 25-40 years in good health.

The V gene is TRBV10-2, the J gene TRBJ2-2, with D unclear. The V end was cut by 7 bases, the J end by 4 bases, with 16 bases between. Germline CDR1 WSHSY, CDR2 SAAADI. CDR3 length: 15 amino acids. The CDR3, as DNA: TGCGCCAGCACGCCCGGCGTAAGAATCACCGGGGAGCTGTTTTTT. It codes for CASTPGVRITGELFF.

This chain uses TRBV9 with TRBJ2-5, with TRBD1 matching over 7 bases. CDR1 and CDR2 (germline): SGDLS, YYNGEE. The V and J ends lost 0 bases and 2 bases, in that order; junction bases with no gene match: 4. This CDR3 contains 15 residues. Here the CDR3 DNA reads TGTGCCAGCAGCGTAGAGAAACAGGGGCAAGAGACCCAGTACTTC. Its translation is CASSVEKQGQETQYF.

The chain joins TRBV28 to TRBJ1-2, with D unclear. This CDR3 contains 12 residues. The germline V gene encodes CDR1 MDHEN and CDR2 SYDVKM. V lost 3 bases and J 5 bases, leaving 7 bases between the germline ends. CDR3: CASSFVGYGYTF. The CDR3 DNA sequence: TGTGCCAGCAGTTTTGTTGGGTATGGCTACACCTTC.

The chain couples TRBV11-2 to TRBJ2-4; 9 positions match TRBD1. Trimming cost V 2 bases and J 9 bases; bases outside gene matches: 8. The CDR3 is 15 residues long. Germline V CDR1 and CDR2: SGHAT, FQNNGV. The CDR3 sequence is CASSLTGTGNTIQYF. In DNA form, the CDR3 reads TGTGCCAGCAGCTTAACAGGGACAGGGAATACCATTCAGTACTTC.

The chain combines TRBV5-5 with TRBJ2-7, with a weak D call TRBD2 (5 bases). The ends were cut back, 4 bases at V and 3 bases at J, with 11 bases in the middle. The CDR3 is 13 amino acids. Germline V gene sequence: CDR1 SGHKS, CDR2 YYEKEE (reference sequence). The CDR3, as DNA: TGTGCCAGCAGCCGTAGTCGGGGCTACGAGCAGTACTTC. This translates into CASSRSRGYEQYF.

The chain employs TRBV6-5 and TRBJ2-3; D perhaps matches TRBD2 (7 bases). Trimming took 3 bases from V and 5 from J, leaving 15 bases between them. Germline assignment: CDR1 MNHEY and CDR2 SVGAGI. The CDR3 runs to 15 residues. The CDR3 sequence: CASSYGGGSGDTQYF. The CDR3 nucleotides read TGTGCCAGCAGTTATGGGGGCGGGAGTGGAGATACGCAGTATTTT.

This sequence joins TRBV2 and TRBJ1-5; D not certain. Trimming removed 4 bases at V and 9 bases at J, with 16 bases between. This CDR3 region has 14 residues. Germline CDR1 is SNHLY and CDR2 is FYNNEI. CDR3 coding DNA: TGTGCCAGCAGTGCTCGATCAGCCGCGATGCCCCAGCATTTT. This sequence encodes CASSARSAAMPQHF.

This clone was counted only a few times. This chain links TRBV9 with TRBJ2-2, with no clear D. There are 12 residues in the CDR3. V lost 3 bases and J lost 3, with 3 bases in between. Germline V gives CDR1 SGDLS, CDR2 YYNGEE. Written as DNA, the CDR3 is TGTGCCAGCAGCGACGACACCGGGGAGCTGTTTTTT. Amino acids: CASSDDTGELFF.

The chain combines TRBV5-4 with TRBJ1-1; D might be TRBD1 (6 bases). CDR1 is SGHNT, CDR2 YYREEE, per germline (reference sequence). The CDR3 sequence is 14 residues long. V was cut by 4 bases and J by 7 bases, with 17 bases left in between. Here the CDR3 reads CASSPGQTGGEAFF. In DNA, the CDR3 is TGTGCCAGCAGCCCGGGACAAACTGGTGGTGAAGCTTTCTTT.

The V and J genes are TRBV2 and TRBJ1-4; D is ambiguous. Germline V gene lookup returns CDR1 SNHLY and CDR2 FYNNEI. Trimming stripped 5 bases from V and 0 bases from J, with 25 bases between. The CDR3 loop spans 20 amino acids. CDR3 sequence (DNA): TGTGCCAGCAGTCCAAAGGGAATACATTTGCCCAATCCAACTAATGAAAAACTGTTTTTT. Its translation: CASSPKGIHLPNPTNEKLFF.

The CDR3 region is CASRAGGTGELFF. CDR3 nucleotides: TGCGCCAGCAGGGCGGGGGGAACCGGGGAGCTGTTTTTT. This sequence joins TRBV10-1 and TRBJ2-2; 8 nucleotides align to TRBD2. The CDR3 loop spans 13 amino acids. The V segment lost 6 bases and the J segment 5 bases; nucleotides outside the gene matches: 2. Germline values: CDR1 WNHNN, CDR2 SYGVQD (reference sequence).

The chain carries TRBV5-1 and TRBJ2-3; 9 positions agree with TRBD1. The length of the CDR3 is 15 residues. Per germline, CDR1 SGHRS and CDR2 YFSETQ. V shed 4 bases and J 5 bases; nucleotides not matched to a gene: 8. The CDR3 here is CASSGHRGREDTQYF. In DNA form, the CDR3 reads TGCGCCAGCAGCGGTCACAGGGGGCGGGAAGATACGCAGTATTTT.

This chain connects TRBV19 to TRBJ2-3; 7 nucleotides line up with TRBD2. The germline gives CDR1 LNHDA, CDR2 SQIVND (reference sequence). This CDR3 has 15 residues. V gave up 2 bases and J gave up 5 bases; unmatched junction bases: 7. The CDR3 loop reads CASSITGGSRDTQYF. The CDR3 bases are TGTGCCAGTAGTATAACGGGCGGGAGCCGAGATACGCAGTATTTT.

The chain employs TRBV21-1 and TRBJ1-1. TRBV21-1 is annotated as a pseudogene. The CDR3 consists of 13 residues. The CDR3 protein is CASSNPRGTEAFF. In DNA form, the CDR3 reads TGTGCCAGCAGCAATCCCCGGGGCACTGAAGCTTTCTTT.

V is TRBV7-8 and J is TRBJ1-3; D is unclear. The CDR3 contains 14 residues. CDR1 is SGHVS, CDR2 FQNEAQ, per germline. Trimming left V 2 bases short and J 2 bases short, with 7 bases between. CDR3 amino acids: CASSLRAPGNTIYF. The CDR3 DNA reads TGTGCCAGCAGCTTAAGGGCACCTGGAAACACCATATATTTT.

The gene calls are TRBV27 and TRBJ1-6; 8 positions match TRBD1. CDR3 length: 19 residues. J gave up 9 bases and V 2 bases, and 18 bases lay outside the gene matches. Germline CDR1 reads MNHEY; CDR2 reads SMNVEV (reference sequence). Here the CDR3 reads CASSLPPGRSTGEGSPLHF. The CDR3 DNA is TGTGCCAGCAGTTTACCGCCGGGCCGATCGACAGGGGAAGGTTCACCCCTCCACTTT.

This chain links TRBV5-1 with TRBJ1-6, with a possible D match to TRBD1 (5 bases). This CDR3 has 16 amino acids. Germline V gene lookup returns CDR1 SGHRS and CDR2 YFSETQ. V was shortened by 2 bases and J by 10 bases, with 19 bases between the two germline ends. CDR3 sequence: CASSFDFHGAQSPLHF. CDR3 DNA: TGCGCCAGCAGCTTTGATTTCCACGGGGCCCAATCACCCCTCCACTTT.

This sequence joins TRBV27 and TRBJ2-1, with TRBD2 identical over 8 bases. Germline V CDR1 and CDR2: MNHEY, SMNVEV (reference sequence). J was trimmed by 0 bases and V by 7 bases; bases with no gene match: 8. The CDR3 spans 16 residues. The CDR3 region has the DNA TGTGCCAGCAAAGGAATAGCGGGAATCTCCTACAATGAGCAGTTCTTC. This gives the protein CASKGIAGISYNEQFF.

The CDR3 sequence is CASSPPPTGYEQFF. Written as DNA, the CDR3 is TGTGCCAGCAGTCCCCCCCCGACAGGTTACGAGCAGTTCTTC. This chain joins TRBV28 and TRBJ2-1; D perhaps matches TRBD1 (6 bases). Per germline, CDR1 MDHEN and CDR2 SYDVKM. Trimming took off 5 bases at V and 10 bases at J, with 18 bases between the two ends. The CDR3 runs to 14 residues.

In its sample, this clone was seen once. This chain uses TRBV4-1 with TRBJ2-5; TRBD1 might be the D (6 bases). Germline-derived CDR1 and CDR2 are MGHRA and YSYEKL. The CDR3 is 14 residues long. The V and J ends lost 4 bases and 1 base respectively, with 10 bases between them. CDR3 sequence: CASSPGQFQETQYF. The CDR3 nucleotides read TGCGCCAGCAGCCCCGGACAGTTCCAAGAGACCCAGTACTTC.

J is TRBJ2-7 and V is TRBV6-1, with 9 bases lining up with TRBD2. This CDR3 has 14 amino acids. The germline V gene encodes CDR1 MNHNS and CDR2 SASEGT. Unmatched junction bases numbered 5, after V lost 6 bases and J lost 2 bases. The CDR3 coding sequence is TGTGCCAGCAGACAACTAGCGGGTCCCTACGAGCAGTACTTC. Its translation: CASRQLAGPYEQYF.

This chain links TRBV4-1 with TRBJ2-7; 10 bases fit TRBD2. The CDR3 contains 17 residues. Germline values: CDR1 MGHRA, CDR2 YSYEKL. V gave up 0 bases and J gave up 0 bases; unmatched junction bases: 5. The CDR3 spells CASSQDPGLASSYEQYF. DNA of the CDR3: TGCGCCAGCAGCCAAGACCCGGGACTAGCGAGCTCCTACGAGCAGTACTTC.

This chain connects TRBV2 to TRBJ1-1; no reliable D call. Trimming stripped 6 bases from V and 0 bases from J, with 14 bases between. The CDR3 has 15 residues. Germline V gives CDR1 SNHLY, CDR2 FYNNEI. CDR3: CASRASTSMNTEAFF. CDR3 DNA: TGTGCCAGCAGGGCATCCACAAGCATGAACACTGAAGCTTTCTTT.

The CDR3 reads CASSQRPYGYTF. In DNA form, the CDR3 reads TGTGCCAGCAGTCAGCGCCCGTATGGCTACACCTTC. This rearrangement joins TRBV6-1 to TRBJ1-2; D gene unclear. This CDR3 contains 12 residues. CDR1 and CDR2 from the germline V gene are MNHNS and SASEGT. Trimming removed 5 bases from V and 5 bases from J, with 9 bases in between.

The J gene is TRBJ1-5, the V gene TRBV29-1; 8 nucleotides agree with TRBD1. CDR1 and CDR2 from the germline V gene are SQVTM and ANQGSEA. CDR3 length: 15 residues. The J segment lost 1 base and the V segment lost 7 bases, leaving 9 bases of the junction unmatched. The CDR3 bases are TGCAGCGCCGAATTGACAGGGGAAAGCAATCAGCCCCAGCATTTT. The encoded protein is CSAELTGESNQPQHF.

The rearrangement joins TRBV2 to TRBJ1-2; tentative D call: TRBD1 (5 bases). This CDR3 is built from 12 residues. Germline assignment: CDR1 SNHLY and CDR2 FYNNEI. V gave up 9 bases and J gave up 1 base, with 9 bases separating them. This CDR3 reads CASGHDNYGYTF. In nucleotides, the CDR3 is TGTGCCAGTGGACACGATAACTATGGCTACACCTTC.

This rearrangement joins TRBV5-1 to TRBJ2-6; D remains ambiguous. The length of the CDR3 is 17 residues. V was shortened by 4 bases and J by 1 base, with 15 bases between the two germline ends. Germline V gives CDR1 SGHRS, CDR2 YFSETQ. The CDR3 nucleotides read TGCGCCAGCAGCGCAGATATTGTTTCATCTGGGGCCAACGTCCTGACTTTC. Translation gives CASSADIVSSGANVLTF.